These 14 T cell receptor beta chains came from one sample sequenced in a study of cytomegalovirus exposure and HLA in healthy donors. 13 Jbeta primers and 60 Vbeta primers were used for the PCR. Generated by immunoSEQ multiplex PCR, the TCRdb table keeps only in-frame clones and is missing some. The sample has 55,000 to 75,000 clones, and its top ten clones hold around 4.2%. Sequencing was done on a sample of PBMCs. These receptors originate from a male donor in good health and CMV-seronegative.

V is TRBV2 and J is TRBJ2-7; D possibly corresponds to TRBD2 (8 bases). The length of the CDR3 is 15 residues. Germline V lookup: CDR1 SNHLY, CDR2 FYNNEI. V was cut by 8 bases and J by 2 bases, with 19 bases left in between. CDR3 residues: CASREGALYAYEQYF. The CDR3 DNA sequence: TGTGCCAGCCGGGAGGGGGCCCTCTACGCCTACGAGCAGTACTTC.

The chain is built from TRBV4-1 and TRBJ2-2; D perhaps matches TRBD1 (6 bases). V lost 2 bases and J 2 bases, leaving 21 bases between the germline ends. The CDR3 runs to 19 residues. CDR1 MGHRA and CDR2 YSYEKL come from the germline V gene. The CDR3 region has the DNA TGCGCCAGCAGCCAACCCTCTGGCAGGGGACAAGTAAACACCGGGGAGCTGTTTTTT. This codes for CASSQPSGRGQVNTGELFF.

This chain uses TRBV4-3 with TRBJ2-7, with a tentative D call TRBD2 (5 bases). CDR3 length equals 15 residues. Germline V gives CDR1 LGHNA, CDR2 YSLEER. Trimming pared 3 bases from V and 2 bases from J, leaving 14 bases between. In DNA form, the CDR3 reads TGCGCCAGCAGCCATTCTAAGGGAGCCGCCTACGAGCAGTACTTC. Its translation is CASSHSKGAAYEQYF.

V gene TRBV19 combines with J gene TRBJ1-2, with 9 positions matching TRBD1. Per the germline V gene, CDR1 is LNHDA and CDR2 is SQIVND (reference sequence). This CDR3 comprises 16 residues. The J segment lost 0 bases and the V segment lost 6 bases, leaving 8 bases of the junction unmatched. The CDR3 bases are TGTGCCAGTAGACCGGGACAGGGCGAGCCTAACTATGGCTACACCTTC. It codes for CASRPGQGEPNYGYTF.

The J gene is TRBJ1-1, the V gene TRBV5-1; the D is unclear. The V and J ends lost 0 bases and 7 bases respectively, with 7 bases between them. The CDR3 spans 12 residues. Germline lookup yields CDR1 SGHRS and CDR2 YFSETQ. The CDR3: CASSLVGLEAFF. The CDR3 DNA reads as TGCGCCAGCAGCTTGGTCGGTCTTGAAGCTTTCTTT.

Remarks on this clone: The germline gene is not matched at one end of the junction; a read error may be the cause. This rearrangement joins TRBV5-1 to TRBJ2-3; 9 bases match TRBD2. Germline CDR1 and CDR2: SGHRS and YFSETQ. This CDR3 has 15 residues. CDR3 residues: CASSPRGGPGDKQYF. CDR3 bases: TGCGCCAGCAGTCCGCGGGGGGGCCCCGGAGATAAGCAGTATTTT.

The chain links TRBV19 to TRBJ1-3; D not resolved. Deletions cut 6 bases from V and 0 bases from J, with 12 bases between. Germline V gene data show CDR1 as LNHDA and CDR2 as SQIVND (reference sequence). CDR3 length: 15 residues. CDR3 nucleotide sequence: TGTGCCAGTAGACGGGGTGGAAACTCTGGAAACACCATATATTTT. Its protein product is CASRRGGNSGNTIYF.

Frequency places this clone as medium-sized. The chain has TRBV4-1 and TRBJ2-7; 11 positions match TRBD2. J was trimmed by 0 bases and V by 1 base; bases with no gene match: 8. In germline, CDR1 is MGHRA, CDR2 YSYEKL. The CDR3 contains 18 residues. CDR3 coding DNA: TGCGCCAGCAGCCAAGGGGCTAGCGGGGGGCCGAGCTCCTACGAGCAGTACTTC. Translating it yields CASSQGASGGPSSYEQYF.

The CDR3 bases are TGTGCCAGCAGTCTCCGGGGGGGACCCGTAGCCAAAAACATTCAGTACTTC. It yields the protein CASSLRGGPVAKNIQYF. The chain employs TRBV28 and TRBJ2-4; 8 bases fit TRBD2. CDR1 is MDHEN, CDR2 SYDVKM, per germline. J was trimmed by 0 bases and V by 5 bases; bases with no gene match: 9. The CDR3 totals 17 residues.

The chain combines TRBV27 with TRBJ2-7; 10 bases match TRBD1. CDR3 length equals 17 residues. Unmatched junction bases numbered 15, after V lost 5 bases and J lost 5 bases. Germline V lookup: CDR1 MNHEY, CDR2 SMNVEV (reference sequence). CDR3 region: CASSPRIRQGAANEQYF. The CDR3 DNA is TGTGCCAGCAGTCCCCGGATCCGACAGGGGGCGGCTAACGAGCAGTACTTC.

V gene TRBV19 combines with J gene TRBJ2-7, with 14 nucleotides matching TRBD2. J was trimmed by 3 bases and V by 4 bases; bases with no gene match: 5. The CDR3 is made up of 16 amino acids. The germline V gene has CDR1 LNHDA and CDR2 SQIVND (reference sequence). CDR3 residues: CASSTSGTSGSYEQYF. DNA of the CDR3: TGTGCCAGTAGTACCTCAGGGACTAGCGGGAGCTACGAGCAGTACTTC.

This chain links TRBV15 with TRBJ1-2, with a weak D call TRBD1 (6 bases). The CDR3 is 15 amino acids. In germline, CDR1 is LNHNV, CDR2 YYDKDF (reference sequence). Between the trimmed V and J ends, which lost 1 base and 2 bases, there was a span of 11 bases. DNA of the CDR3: TGTGCCACCAGCAGAGTCGGGACAAACAACTATGGCTACACCTTC. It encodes CATSRVGTNNYGYTF.

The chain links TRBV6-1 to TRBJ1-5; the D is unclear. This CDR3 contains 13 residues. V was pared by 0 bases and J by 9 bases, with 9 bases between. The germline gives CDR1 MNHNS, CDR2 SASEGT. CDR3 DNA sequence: TGTGCCAGCAGTGAAGCGGTCACGGGGCCCCAGCATTTT. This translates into CASSEAVTGPQHF.

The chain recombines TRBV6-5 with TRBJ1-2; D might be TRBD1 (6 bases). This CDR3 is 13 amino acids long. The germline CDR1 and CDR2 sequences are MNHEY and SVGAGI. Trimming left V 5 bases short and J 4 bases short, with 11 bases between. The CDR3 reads CASSTGQTYGYTF. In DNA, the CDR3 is TGTGCCAGCAGTACCGGACAGACCTATGGCTACACCTTC.